The present TCR beta chain was sequenced within a study of cytomegalovirus exposure and HLA in healthy donors. The trim removed 4 bases at V and 5 bases at J, leaving 11 bases unmatched. The CDR3 is 17 amino acids. Germline V gene sequence: CDR1 SEHNR, CDR2 FQNEAQ (reference sequence). Amplification used 60 Vbeta primers and 13 Jbeta primers. The repertoire was sequenced with immunoSEQ multiplex PCR; TCRdb's copy has only in-frame clones and lacks some. This sample yields about 200,000 clones, of which about 86% are seen a single time; around 0.31% belongs to the top ten. The gene calls are TRBV7-9 and TRBJ2-1; 10 nucleotides match TRBD2. The specimen was PBMCs. The origin of this receptor is a woman in her 30s in good health and CMV-seronegative. The CDR3 reads CASSSFGQLAGNNEQFF. The CDR3 DNA sequence: TGTGCCAGCAGCTCATTTGGTCAACTAGCGGGGAACAATGAGCAGTTCTTC.